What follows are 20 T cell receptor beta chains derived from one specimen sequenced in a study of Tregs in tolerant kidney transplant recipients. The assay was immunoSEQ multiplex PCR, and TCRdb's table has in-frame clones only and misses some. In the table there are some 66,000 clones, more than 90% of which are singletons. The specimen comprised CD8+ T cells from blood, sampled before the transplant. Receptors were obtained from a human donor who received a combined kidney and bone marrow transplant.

In nucleotides, the CDR3 is TGTGCCAGCAGCTTTACAGGAGCTAGCACAGATACGCAGTATTTT. This gives the protein CASSFTGASTDTQYF. This chain joins TRBV7-2 and TRBJ2-3; a weak D match, TRBD1 (5 bases). The CDR3 consists of 15 residues. CDR1 and CDR2 (germline): SGHTA, FQGNSA. Trimming left V 3 bases short and J 0 bases short, with 10 bases between.

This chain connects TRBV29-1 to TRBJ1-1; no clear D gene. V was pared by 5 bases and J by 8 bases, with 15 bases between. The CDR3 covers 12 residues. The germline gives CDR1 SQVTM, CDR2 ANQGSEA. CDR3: CSVSLETGEAFF. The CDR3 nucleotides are TGCAGCGTTTCGCTAGAGACGGGAGAAGCTTTCTTT.

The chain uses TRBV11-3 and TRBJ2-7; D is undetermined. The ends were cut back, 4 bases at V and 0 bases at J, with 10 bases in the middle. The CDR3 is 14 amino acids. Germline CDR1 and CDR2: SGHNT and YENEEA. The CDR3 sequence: CASSSLSHSYEQYF. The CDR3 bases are TGTGCCAGCAGCTCCTTGAGCCACTCCTACGAGCAGTACTTC.

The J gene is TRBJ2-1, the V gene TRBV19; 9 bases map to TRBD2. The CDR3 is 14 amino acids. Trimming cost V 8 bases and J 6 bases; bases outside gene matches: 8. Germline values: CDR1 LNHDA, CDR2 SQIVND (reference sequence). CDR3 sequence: CASAGTSFRNEQFF. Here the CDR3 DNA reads TGTGCCAGTGCCGGGACTAGCTTTCGCAATGAGCAGTTCTTC.

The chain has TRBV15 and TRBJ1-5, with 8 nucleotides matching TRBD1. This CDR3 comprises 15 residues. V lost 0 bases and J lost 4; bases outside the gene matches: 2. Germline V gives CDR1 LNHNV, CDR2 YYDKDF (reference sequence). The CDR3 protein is CATSRDTGGNQPQHF. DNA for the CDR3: TGTGCCACCAGCAGAGATACAGGGGGGAATCAGCCCCAGCATTTT.

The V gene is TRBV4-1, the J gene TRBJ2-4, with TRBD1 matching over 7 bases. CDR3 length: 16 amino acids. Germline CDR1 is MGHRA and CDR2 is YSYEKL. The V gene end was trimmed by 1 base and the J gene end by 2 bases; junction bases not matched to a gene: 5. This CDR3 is CASSQGQGGTKNIQYF. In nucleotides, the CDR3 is TGCGCCAGCAGCCAAGGACAGGGTGGGACCAAAAACATTCAGTACTTC.

The CDR3 sequence: CASSLSGNYEQYF. In nucleotides, the CDR3 is TGTGCCAGCAGCTTGAGCGGGAACTACGAGCAGTACTTC. V and J are TRBV7-6 and TRBJ2-5; 7 positions match TRBD2. The J call is doubtful: the DNA matches TRBJ2-7 better. Germline CDR1 is SGHVS and CDR2 is FNYEAQ. This CDR3 spans 13 amino acids.

The CDR3 reads CASSGPGLPYEQYF. The CDR3 DNA sequence: TGTGCCAGCAGTGGTCCGGGACTTCCCTACGAGCAGTACTTC. The V gene is TRBV2, the J gene TRBJ2-7; TRBD2 might be the D (6 bases). Deletions cut 4 bases from V and 2 bases from J, with 12 bases between. Germline loops: CDR1 SNHLY, CDR2 FYNNEI. The length of the CDR3 is 14 residues.

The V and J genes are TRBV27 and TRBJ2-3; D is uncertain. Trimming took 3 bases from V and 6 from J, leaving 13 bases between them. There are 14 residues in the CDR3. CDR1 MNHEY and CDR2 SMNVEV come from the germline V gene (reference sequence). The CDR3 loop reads CASSLYSVRDTQYF. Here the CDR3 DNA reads TGTGCCAGCAGTTTGTACAGTGTCAGGGATACGCAGTATTTT.

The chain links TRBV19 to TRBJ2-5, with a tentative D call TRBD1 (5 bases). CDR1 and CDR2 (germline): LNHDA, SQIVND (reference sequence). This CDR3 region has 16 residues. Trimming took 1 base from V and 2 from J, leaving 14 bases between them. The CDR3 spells CASSIVEERGQETQYF. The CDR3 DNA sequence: TGTGCCAGTAGTATAGTTGAGGAAAGGGGACAAGAGACCCAGTACTTC.

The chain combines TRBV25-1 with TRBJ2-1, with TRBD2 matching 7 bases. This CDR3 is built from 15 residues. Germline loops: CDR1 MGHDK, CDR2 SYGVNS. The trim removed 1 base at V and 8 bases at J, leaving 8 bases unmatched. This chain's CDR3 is CASSESRGVLYEQFF. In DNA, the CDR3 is TGTGCCAGCAGTGAATCCCGGGGGGTCTTGTATGAGCAGTTCTTC.

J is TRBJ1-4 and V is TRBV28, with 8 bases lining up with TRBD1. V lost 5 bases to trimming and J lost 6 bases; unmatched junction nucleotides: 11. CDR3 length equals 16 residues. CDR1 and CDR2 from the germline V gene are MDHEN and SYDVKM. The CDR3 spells CASSPIFGTGDEKLFF. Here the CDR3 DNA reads TGTGCCAGCAGTCCGATTTTCGGGACAGGAGATGAAAAACTGTTTTTT.

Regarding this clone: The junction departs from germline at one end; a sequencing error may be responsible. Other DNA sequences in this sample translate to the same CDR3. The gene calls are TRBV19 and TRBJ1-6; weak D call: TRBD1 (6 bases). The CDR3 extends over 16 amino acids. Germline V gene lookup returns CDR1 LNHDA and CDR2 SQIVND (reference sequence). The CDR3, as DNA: TGTGCCAGTAGTCCTTACAGGGCAGCCTATAATTCCCCCCTCCACTTT. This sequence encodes CASSPYRAAYNSPLHF.

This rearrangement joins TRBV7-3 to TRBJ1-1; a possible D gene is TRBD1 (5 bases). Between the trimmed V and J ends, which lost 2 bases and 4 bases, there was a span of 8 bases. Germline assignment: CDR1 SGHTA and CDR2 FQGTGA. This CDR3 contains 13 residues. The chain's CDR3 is CASSLGGSTEAFF. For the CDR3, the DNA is TGTGCCAGCAGCTTAGGGGGGTCCACTGAAGCTTTCTTT.

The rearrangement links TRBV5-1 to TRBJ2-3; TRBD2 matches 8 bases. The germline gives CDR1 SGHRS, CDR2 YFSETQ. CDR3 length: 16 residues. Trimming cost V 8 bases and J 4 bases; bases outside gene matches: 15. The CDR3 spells CASQTKAGVSSDTQYF. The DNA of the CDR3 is TGCGCCAGTCAAACTAAAGCGGGAGTATCGTCAGATACGCAGTATTTT.

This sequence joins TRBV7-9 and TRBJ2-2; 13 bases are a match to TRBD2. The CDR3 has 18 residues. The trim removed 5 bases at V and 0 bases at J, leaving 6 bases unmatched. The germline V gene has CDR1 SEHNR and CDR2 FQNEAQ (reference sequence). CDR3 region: CASSATSGGTANTGELFF. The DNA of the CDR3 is TGTGCCAGCAGCGCGACTAGCGGGGGGACTGCGAACACCGGGGAGCTGTTTTTT. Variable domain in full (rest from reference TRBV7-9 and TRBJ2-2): DTGVSQNPRHKITKRGQNVTFRCDPISEHNRLYWYRQTLGQGPEFLTYFQNEAQLEKSRLLSDRFSAERPKGSFSTLEIQRTEQGDSAMYLCASSATSGGTANTGELFFGEGSRLTVL.

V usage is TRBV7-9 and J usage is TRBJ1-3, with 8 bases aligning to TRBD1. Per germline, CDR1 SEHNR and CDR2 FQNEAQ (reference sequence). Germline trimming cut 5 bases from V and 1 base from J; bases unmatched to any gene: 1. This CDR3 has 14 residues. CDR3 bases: TGTGCCAGCAGCCGACAGGGGTCTGGAAACACCATATATTTT. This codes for CASSRQGSGNTIYF.

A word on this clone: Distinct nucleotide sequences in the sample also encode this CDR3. CDR3 bases: TGTGCCAGCAGCTTGACAGGCGGGGGAGAGACCCAGTACTTC. Its translation is CASSLTGGGETQYF. The chain carries TRBV7-3 and TRBJ2-5; TRBD2 might be the D (7 bases). Trimming removed 3 bases at V and 4 bases at J, with 12 bases between. The CDR3 runs 14 residues. Germline V gives CDR1 SGHTA, CDR2 FQGTGA.

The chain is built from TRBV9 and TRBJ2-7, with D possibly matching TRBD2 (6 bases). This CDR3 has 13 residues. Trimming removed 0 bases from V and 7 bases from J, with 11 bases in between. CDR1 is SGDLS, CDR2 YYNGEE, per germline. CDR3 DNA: TGTGCCAGCAGCGTAGCTACTGGAGGGGAGCAGTACTTC. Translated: CASSVATGGEQYF.

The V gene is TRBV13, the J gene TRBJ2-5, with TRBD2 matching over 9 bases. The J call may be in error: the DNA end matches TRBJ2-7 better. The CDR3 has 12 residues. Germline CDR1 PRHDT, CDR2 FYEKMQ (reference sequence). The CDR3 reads CASRGGEDEQYF. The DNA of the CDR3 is TGTGCCAGTCGCGGGGGGGAGGACGAGCAGTACTTC.